The clone carrying this TCR beta chain appeared many times. The antigen is not known. The CDR3 extends over 11 amino acids. V lost 4 bases and J lost 7, with 8 bases in between. Germline-derived CDR1 and CDR2 are SQVTM and ANQGSEA. Arm-PCR with iRepertoire HTBI primers amplified the CDR3 regions for these TCR beta libraries. TCRdb fed the multiplex PCR reads into MiXCR, producing one record per CDR3 protein. This sample has about 420,000 distinct CDR3 sequences, with over 15% found just once. These data are taken from a study of regulatory T cells in long-lasting Graves disease. Noted time point: newly diagnosed GD, antithyroid drugs for less than 3 months. PBMCs were the source of the RNA used for TCR sequencing. General study findings and limits: TRBV28 was favored in persistent disease, as were TRBJ1-2 and TRBJ2-5.

The same sample was also used in a study of T cells in Graves' hyperthyroidism and ophthalmopathy.

This sequence joins TRBV29-1 and TRBJ2-1, with D hard to call. The source is a woman aged 18-29 years with Graves disease. The specimen was peripheral blood mononuclear cells (PBMCs), collected at new diagnosis, from a patient treated with antithyroid drugs. The CDR3 nucleotides are TGCAGCGTTGTTTGGATTAATGAGCAGTTCTTC. Protein product: CSVVWINEQFF.